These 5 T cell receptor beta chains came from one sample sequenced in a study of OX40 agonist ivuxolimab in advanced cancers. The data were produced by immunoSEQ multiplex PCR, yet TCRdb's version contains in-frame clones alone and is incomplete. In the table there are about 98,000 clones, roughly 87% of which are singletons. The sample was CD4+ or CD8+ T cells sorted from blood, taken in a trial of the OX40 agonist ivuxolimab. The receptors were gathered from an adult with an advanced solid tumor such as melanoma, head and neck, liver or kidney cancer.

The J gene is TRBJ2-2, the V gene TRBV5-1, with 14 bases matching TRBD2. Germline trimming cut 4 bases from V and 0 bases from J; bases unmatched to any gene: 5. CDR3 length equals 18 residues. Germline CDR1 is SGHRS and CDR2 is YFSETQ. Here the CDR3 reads CASSMGLAGASNTGELFF. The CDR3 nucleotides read TGCGCCAGCAGCATGGGACTAGCGGGGGCGTCGAACACCGGGGAGCTGTTTTTT.

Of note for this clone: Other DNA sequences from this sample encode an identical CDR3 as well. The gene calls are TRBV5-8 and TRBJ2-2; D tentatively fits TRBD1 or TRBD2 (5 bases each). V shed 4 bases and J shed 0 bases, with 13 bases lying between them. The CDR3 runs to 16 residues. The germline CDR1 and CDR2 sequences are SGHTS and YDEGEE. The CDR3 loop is CASSPGRTSNTGELFF. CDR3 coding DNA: TGTGCCAGCAGCCCGGGACGGACTTCGAACACCGGGGAGCTGTTTTTT.

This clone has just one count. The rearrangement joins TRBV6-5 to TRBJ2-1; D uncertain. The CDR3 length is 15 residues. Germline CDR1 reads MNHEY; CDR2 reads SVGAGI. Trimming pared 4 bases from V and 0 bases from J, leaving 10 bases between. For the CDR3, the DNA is TGTGCCAGCAGTTCCAGGACCTCCTCCTACAATGAGCAGTTCTTC. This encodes CASSSRTSSYNEQFF.

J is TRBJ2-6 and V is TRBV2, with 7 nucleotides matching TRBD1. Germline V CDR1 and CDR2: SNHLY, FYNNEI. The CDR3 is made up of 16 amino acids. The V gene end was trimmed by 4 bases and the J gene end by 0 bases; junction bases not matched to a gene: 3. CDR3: CASSGGTASGANVLTF. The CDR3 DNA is TGTGCCAGCAGTGGGGGGACAGCCTCTGGGGCCAACGTCCTGACTTTC. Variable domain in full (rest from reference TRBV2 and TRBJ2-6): EPEVTQTPSHQVTQMGQEVILRCVPISNHLYFYWYRQILGQKVEFLVSFYNNEISEKSEIFDDQFSVERPDGSNFTLKIRSTKLEDSAMYFCASSGGTASGANVLTFGAGSRLTVL.

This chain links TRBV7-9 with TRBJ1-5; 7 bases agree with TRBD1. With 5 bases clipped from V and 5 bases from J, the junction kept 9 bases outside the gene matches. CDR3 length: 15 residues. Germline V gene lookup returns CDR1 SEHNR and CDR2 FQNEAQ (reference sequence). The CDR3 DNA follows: TGTGCCAGCAGCCGGGGGGACAGTGCTGATCAGCCCCAGCATTTT. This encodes CASSRGDSADQPQHF.